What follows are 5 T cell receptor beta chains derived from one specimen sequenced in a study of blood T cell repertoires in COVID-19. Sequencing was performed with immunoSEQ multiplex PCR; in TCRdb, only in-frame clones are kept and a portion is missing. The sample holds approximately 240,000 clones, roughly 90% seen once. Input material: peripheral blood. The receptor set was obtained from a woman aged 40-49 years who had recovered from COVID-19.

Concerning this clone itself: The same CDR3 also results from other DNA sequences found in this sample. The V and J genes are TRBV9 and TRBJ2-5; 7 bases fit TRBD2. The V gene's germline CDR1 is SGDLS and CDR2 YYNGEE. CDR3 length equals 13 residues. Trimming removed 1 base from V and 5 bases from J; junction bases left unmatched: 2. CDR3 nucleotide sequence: TGTGCCAGCAGCGTATTGGGGGGGGAGACCCAGTACTTC. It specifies CASSVLGGETQYF.

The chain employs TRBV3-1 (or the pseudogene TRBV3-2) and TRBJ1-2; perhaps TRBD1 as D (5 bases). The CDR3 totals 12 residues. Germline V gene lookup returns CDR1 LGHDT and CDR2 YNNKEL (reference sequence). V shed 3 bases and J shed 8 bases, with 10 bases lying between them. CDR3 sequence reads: CASSHDSIGYTF. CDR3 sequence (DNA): TGTGCCAGCAGCCACGACAGTATAGGCTACACCTTC.

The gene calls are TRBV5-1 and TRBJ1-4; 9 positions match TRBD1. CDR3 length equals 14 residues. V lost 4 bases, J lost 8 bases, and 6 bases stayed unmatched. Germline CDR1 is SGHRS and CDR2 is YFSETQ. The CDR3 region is CASSRTGAGEKLFF. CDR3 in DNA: TGCGCCAGCAGCAGGACAGGGGCTGGGGAAAAACTGTTTTTT.

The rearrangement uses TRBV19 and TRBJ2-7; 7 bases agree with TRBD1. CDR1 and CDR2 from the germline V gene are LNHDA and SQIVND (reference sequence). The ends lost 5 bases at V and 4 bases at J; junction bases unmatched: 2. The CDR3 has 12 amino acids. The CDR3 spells CASSLQGYEQYF. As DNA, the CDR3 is TGTGCCAGTAGTCTACAGGGGTACGAGCAGTACTTC.

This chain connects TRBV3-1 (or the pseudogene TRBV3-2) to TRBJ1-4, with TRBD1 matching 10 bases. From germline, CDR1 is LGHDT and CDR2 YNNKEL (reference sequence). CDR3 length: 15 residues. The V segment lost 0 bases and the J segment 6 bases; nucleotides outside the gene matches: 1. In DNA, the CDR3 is TGTGCCAGCAGCCAAGAGGGACAGGGGTATGAAAAACTGTTTTTT. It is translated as CASSQEGQGYEKLFF.